This TCR beta chain comes out of a study of cytomegalovirus exposure and HLA in healthy donors. This clone turned up a few times. The PCR used 60 Vbeta and 13 Jbeta primers. Clones were read by immunoSEQ multiplex PCR, and TCRdb kept only the in-frame ones, dropping some. The sample records about 160,000 clones, around four fifths being singletons. The CDR3 runs 13 residues. Trimming shortened V by 3 bases and J by 2 bases, and 7 bases separated the two germline ends. Germline V gene data show CDR1 as WNHNN and CDR2 as SYGVQD (reference sequence). The source is a woman in her 50s in good health and CMV-seronegative. The chain is built from TRBV10-1 and TRBJ1-2; D gene ambiguous. What was sequenced was PBMCs. CDR3 sequence: CASSENGNYGYTF. CDR3 DNA sequence: TGCGCCAGCAGTGAAAATGGCAACTATGGCTACACCTTC.